Listed below are T cell receptor beta chains from one sample, sequenced in a study of cytomegalovirus exposure and HLA in healthy donors. Profiling relied on immunoSEQ multiplex PCR, and the TCRdb table lists in-frame clones only, not all of them. There are about 110,000 clones in the sample; under 80% occur only once, and 3% to 4% lies in the top ten. The sample consisted of PBMCs. Source of these receptors: a man between 60 and 75 years old in good health and CMV-seronegative. Both conserved end residues are part of each CDR3. The order of the fields is J gene, V gene, CDR3 length, clone size, CDR3 protein. The size of a clone is reported for some rows only, either as once, few or many, or as a class for expanded clones.

J: TRBJ2-3; V: TRBV7-3; length: 15; size: NA; CDR3: CASSLTGRGLDTQYF
J: TRBJ2-2; V: TRBV7-9; length: 13; size: NA; CDR3: CASETGPTGELFF
J: TRBJ2-3; V: TRBV7-2; length: 14; size: NA; CDR3: CASSLDRAADTQYF
J: TRBJ1-1; V: TRBV7-9; length: 12; size: NA; CDR3: CSSSLGGGRAFF
J: TRBJ1-5; V: TRBV7-6; length: 16; size: NA; CDR3: CASSSEAGGSNQPQHF
J: TRBJ2-7; V: TRBV27; length: 15; size: NA; CDR3: CASSLYRTGGYEQYF
J: TRBJ2-7; V: TRBV2; length: 13; size: NA; CDR3: CASIDRTYYEQYF
J: TRBJ1-6; V: TRBV28; length: 12; size: once; CDR3: CASSLGHTPLHF
J: TRBJ2-5; V: TRBV2; length: 14; size: NA; CDR3: CASSGLAGQETQYF
J: TRBJ2-5; V: TRBV19; length: 14; size: NA; CDR3: CASSITGGLETQYF
J: TRBJ2-5; V: TRBV7-8; length: 13; size: NA; CDR3: CASSLGTSGTQYF
J: TRBJ2-1; V: TRBV18; length: 12; size: NA; CDR3: CASSPEVREQFF
J: TRBJ1-1; V: TRBV5-1; length: 15; size: NA; CDR3: CASSFQGQGDTEAFF
J: TRBJ1-5; V: TRBV28; length: 19; size: NA; CDR3: CASSPLRIGRARSNQPQHF
J: TRBJ1-2; V: TRBV27; length: 13; size: NA; CDR3: CASTWASGGGYTF
J: TRBJ2-7; V: TRBV18; length: 14; size: NA; CDR3: CASSPAGGSYEQYF
J: TRBJ2-2; V: TRBV7-6; length: 15; size: NA; CDR3: CASSSDYLNTGELFF
J: TRBJ2-5; V: TRBV5-1; length: 18; size: NA; CDR3: CASTPVGGQRSLAVTQYF
J: TRBJ2-3; V: TRBV29-1; length: 16; size: NA; CDR3: CSGAGGVAGSTDTQYF
J: TRBJ1-1; V: TRBV2; length: 14; size: few; CDR3: CASSENAEGTEAFF
J: TRBJ1-2; V: TRBV15; length: 14; size: NA; CDR3: CATSTGATYYGYTF
J: TRBJ1-2; V: TRBV2; length: 14; size: NA; CDR3: CASSENQGNYGYTF
J: TRBJ1-6; V: TRBV6-1; length: 13; size: NA; CDR3: CASMGQNNSPLHF
J: TRBJ2-2; V: TRBV5-1; length: 16; size: NA; CDR3: CASSFGRATNTGELFF
J: TRBJ2-3; V: TRBV6-5; length: 15; size: NA; CDR3: CASSLTGLSTDTQYF
J: TRBJ1-6; V: TRBV7-2; length: 15; size: NA; CDR3: CASSRFVRRNSPLHF
J: TRBJ2-5; V: TRBV6-5; length: 15; size: NA; CDR3: CASSRPGAGEETQYF
J: TRBJ1-1; V: TRBV19; length: 13; size: NA; CDR3: CASARDRASEAFF
J: TRBJ2-3; V: TRBV10-3; length: 11; size: NA; CDR3: CAIGSTDTQYF
J: TRBJ2-7; V: TRBV5-1; length: 14; size: NA; CDR3: CASRDASGGYEQYF
J: TRBJ1-6; V: TRBV4-2; length: 15; size: once; CDR3: CASSTGTGGNSPLHF
J: TRBJ1-2; V: TRBV6-5; length: 15; size: NA; CDR3: CASSGISGTVSGYTF
J: TRBJ1-5; V: TRBV15; length: 16; size: many; CDR3: CATSRDSPDTYKPQHF
J: TRBJ2-3; V: TRBV9; length: 14; size: NA; CDR3: CASSTSGGTDTQYF
J: TRBJ2-1; V: TRBV5-1; length: 15; size: NA; CDR3: CASSLNTAPYNEQFF
J: TRBJ1-4; V: TRBV9; length: 13; size: NA; CDR3: CASSVRPGEKLFF
J: TRBJ1-1; V: TRBV9; length: 14; size: NA; CDR3: CASSVVGANTEAFF
J: TRBJ2-2; V: TRBV11-1; length: 16; size: once; CDR3: CASSNPGLITAGELFF
J: TRBJ1-6; V: TRBV5-1; length: 15; size: few; CDR3: CASSEDRAYNSPLHF
J: TRBJ2-7; V: TRBV5-4; length: 16; size: once; CDR3: CASSLGGGGITYEQYF
J: TRBJ1-1; V: TRBV27; length: 15; size: NA; CDR3: CASSLNGRMNTEAFF
J: TRBJ1-2; V: TRBV18; length: 14; size: NA; CDR3: CASSETERAGGYTF
J: TRBJ2-5; V: TRBV6-5; length: 12; size: NA; CDR3: CASSAGSGTQYF
J: TRBJ2-5; V: TRBV5-1; length: 15; size: NA; CDR3: CASSLGQGLRETQYF
J: TRBJ1-1; V: TRBV19; length: 12; size: few; CDR3: CASSIRGTEAFF
J: TRBJ2-2; V: TRBV7-2; length: 15; size: NA; CDR3: CASSFFSGGTGELFF
J: TRBJ1-4; V: TRBV7-2; length: 14; size: NA; CDR3: CASSLDRSDEKLFF
J: TRBJ1-6; V: TRBV2; length: 13; size: NA; CDR3: CASTGTANSPLHF
J: TRBJ2-7; V: TRBV5-1; length: 13; size: NA; CDR3: CASSLQGSYEQYF
J: TRBJ1-2; V: TRBV9; length: 12; size: NA; CDR3: CASSVGGGGYTF
J: TRBJ1-2; V: TRBV6-5; length: 13; size: NA; CDR3: CASSYSGNYGYTF
J: TRBJ1-3; V: TRBV7-8; length: 16; size: NA; CDR3: CASSLTGGNSGNTIYF
J: TRBJ2-2; V: TRBV11-1; length: 14; size: NA; CDR3: CASSPQLNTGELFF
J: TRBJ2-3; V: TRBV30; length: 16; size: NA; CDR3: CAWSPQTGLITDTQYF
J: TRBJ2-2; V: TRBV7-7; length: 13; size: NA; CDR3: CASSLKNTGELFF
J: TRBJ1-6; V: TRBV6-5; length: 16; size: medium-sized; CDR3: CASSYSTGGLNSPLHF
J: TRBJ2-2; V: TRBV4-3; length: 14; size: NA; CDR3: CASSHGTGAGELFF
J: TRBJ2-4; V: TRBV7-2; length: 15; size: NA; CDR3: CASSLQTSGGDIQYF